This T cell receptor beta chain was observed in a study of T cell responses to AZD1222 COVID-19 vaccine. Findings and caveats of the study: CD4 TCRs linked to vaccination spanned spike, dominating at 160-218 and 743-854. Unmutated regions of variants are reportedly targeted by nearly half of spike-specific TCRs.

Of note for this clone: What it binds is not known.

Clones were read by immunoSEQ multiplex PCR, and TCRdb kept only the in-frame ones, dropping some. The top ten hold around 0.57% of the sample, which has around 270,000 clones, 90% to 95% seen once. The sample consisted of peripheral blood, taken 28 days after the second AZD1222 dose. The sequence came from an adult who received the AZD1222 COVID-19 vaccine.

The CDR3 DNA follows: TGTGCCAGCAGGGGGGGATTCAGCTCCTATAATTCACCCCTCCACTTT. This codes for CASRGGFSSYNSPLHF. The chain combines TRBV6-4 with TRBJ1-6; possibly TRBD1 for D (5 bases). This CDR3 is 16 amino acids long. From germline, CDR1 is MRHNA and CDR2 SNTAGT. V was shortened by 6 bases and J by 0 bases, with 12 bases between the two germline ends.